Below, 26 T cell receptor beta chains from the same sample are listed, as sequenced in a study of blood T cell repertoires in COVID-19 (dated by TCRdb to about 2020). Library generation was performed with the immunoSEQ multiplex PCR assay. TCRdb carries this immuneACCESS record with in-frame sequences only. Its versions omit some clonotypes, under half of them owing to an unresolved V gene in the studies checked, with the rest unexplained. Recorded for this sample are just over 300,000 clones; approximately 86% of them occurred a single time. The ten largest make up about 8.9% of the sample. Sequences were obtained from PBMCs or T cells enriched from blood (not recorded which). The receptors shown here come from a woman between 18 and 29 years old who had recovered from COVID-19.

This clone was seen a few times. The genes are TRBV6-1 and TRBJ1-4; 7 bases line up with TRBD1. The CDR3 covers 18 residues. The trim removed 4 bases at V and 8 bases at J, leaving 19 bases unmatched. CDR1 MNHNS and CDR2 SASEGT come from the germline V gene. The CDR3 nucleotides read TGTGCCAGCAGTGCTCGGGACAGATTGTTCAGGGGGGTAGAAAAACTGTTTTTT. It is translated as CASSARDRLFRGVEKLFF.

The rearrangement joins TRBV6-2 or TRBV6-3 to TRBJ2-5; maybe TRBD2 (6 bases). CDR3 length: 14 residues. CDR1 is MNHEY, CDR2 SVGEGT, per germline. Trimming removed 2 bases at V and 5 bases at J, with 12 bases between. The CDR3 bases are TGTGCCAGCAGTTACCCAGGGACTGAGGAGACCCAGTACTTC. Protein sequence: CASSYPGTEETQYF.

The chain is built from TRBV28 and TRBJ1-6; 7 bases agree with TRBD1. The CDR3 length is 16 residues. Germline V gene data show CDR1 as MDHEN and CDR2 as SYDVKM. V was pared by 5 bases and J by 10 bases, with 14 bases of the junction left unmatched. The CDR3 region has the DNA TGTGCCAGCAGTCCCCAAGGCAGGGGGTCGAGCTCACCCCTCCACTTT. Translating it yields CASSPQGRGSSSPLHF.

The rearrangement joins TRBV5-4 to TRBJ2-3, with 9 bases fitting TRBD1. The CDR3 consists of 14 residues. V gave up 3 bases and J gave up 6 bases; unmatched junction bases: 5. Germline V gives CDR1 SGHNT, CDR2 YYREEE (reference sequence). This CDR3 is CASSSGDRADTQYF. CDR3 DNA sequence: TGTGCCAGCAGCTCCGGGGACAGGGCGGATACGCAGTATTTT.

The sample holds one count of this clone. CDR3 protein: CASSQDQLSENYGYTF. The CDR3 coding sequence is TGCGCCAGCAGCCAAGATCAGTTGTCCGAAAACTATGGCTACACCTTC. J is TRBJ1-2 and V is TRBV4-3; D uncertain. CDR1 is LGHNA, CDR2 YSLEER, per germline. This CDR3 is 16 amino acids long. Trimming stripped 0 bases from V and 2 bases from J, with 13 bases between.

The chain has TRBV6-4 and TRBJ1-2; weak D call: TRBD1 (5 bases). The CDR3 is made up of 11 amino acids. The germline gives CDR1 MRHNA, CDR2 SNTAGT. Trimming cost V 3 bases and J 9 bases, with 8 bases left between them. The DNA for the CDR3 is TGTGCCAGCAGTGAAGGGGCCCGCTACACCTTC. Translated: CASSEGARYTF.

In its sample, this clone was seen once. This chain uses TRBV27 with TRBJ1-4, with D possibly TRBD1 on 5 matching bases. Trimming removed 5 bases at V and 4 bases at J, with 17 bases between. The length of the CDR3 is 16 residues. Germline V gene data show CDR1 as MNHEY and CDR2 as SMNVEV (reference sequence). In nucleotides, the CDR3 is TGTGCCAGCAGTCAGGCCAGGGCCGTGGGTAATGAAAAACTGTTTTTT. The encoded protein is CASSQARAVGNEKLFF. The variable domain in full, with the rest retrieved from reference TRBV27 and TRBJ1-4, is EAQVTQNPRYLITVTGKKLTVTCSQNMNHEYMSWYRQDPGLGLRQIYYSMNVEVTDKGDVPEGYKVSRKEKRNFPLILESPSPNQTSLYFCASSQARAVGNEKLFFGSGTQLSVL.

The rearrangement joins TRBV3-1 (or the pseudogene TRBV3-2) to TRBJ1-2; no clear D. The CDR3 runs to 11 residues. Germline V gives CDR1 LGHDT, CDR2 YNNKEL (reference sequence). V lost 4 bases and J lost 6, with 6 bases in between. The CDR3 bases are TGTGCCAGCAGCCCGTCGGATGGCTACACCTTC. It specifies CASSPSDGYTF.

The rearrangement uses TRBV28 and TRBJ2-2; 9 bases agree with TRBD1. CDR3 length: 16 amino acids. Looked up from germline, CDR1 is MDHEN and CDR2 is SYDVKM. V trimming: 5 bases; J trimming: 4 bases; junction bases outside the gene matches: 8. DNA of the CDR3: TGTGCCAGCAGTCCGCCGGGACAGGGCCTCACCGGGGAGCTGTTTTTT. Encoded protein: CASSPPGQGLTGELFF.

In this sample, this clone turned up a few times. This chain joins TRBV25-1 and TRBJ2-7; maybe TRBD1 (6 bases). This CDR3 region has 15 residues. Trimming shortened V by 0 bases and J by 3 bases, and 12 bases separated the two germline ends. From germline, CDR1 is MGHDK and CDR2 SYGVNS. Here the CDR3 reads CASSEYAGEVYEQYF. The CDR3 nucleotides are TGTGCCAGCAGTGAATATGCAGGGGAAGTCTACGAGCAGTACTTC.

This clone has a single count. The chain has TRBV4-2 and TRBJ1-6; D ambiguous. The germline V gene has CDR1 LGHNA and CDR2 YNFKEQ. This CDR3 spans 14 amino acids. Trimming cost V 2 bases and J 7 bases, with 9 bases left between them. The CDR3 nucleotides read TGTGCCAGCAGCCAACGAGGTGAGAATTCACCCCTCCACTTT. Protein product: CASSQRGENSPLHF.

This clone was picked up a small number of times. CDR3: CASSALAQEINYGYTF. The CDR3 DNA reads TGTGCCAGCAGTGCCCTTGCCCAGGAAATCAACTATGGCTACACCTTC. The genes are TRBV28 and TRBJ1-2; D ambiguous. With 5 bases removed from V and 2 bases from J, the gap between germline ends came to 18 bases. The CDR3 runs 16 residues. The germline CDR1 and CDR2 sequences are MDHEN and SYDVKM.

J is TRBJ2-4 and V is TRBV19; D ambiguous. The CDR3 is 15 amino acids. The V end lost 7 bases, the J end lost 1 base, and 14 bases lay between the germline ends. The germline V gene has CDR1 LNHDA and CDR2 SQIVND (reference sequence). The CDR3 nucleotides read TGTGCCAGTATTGGGCAGCCCCGGGCCAAAAACATTCAGTACTTC. Translated, it gives CASIGQPRAKNIQYF.

This rearrangement joins TRBV19 to TRBJ2-7; D not certain. The CDR3 length is 14 residues. The V end lost 3 bases, the J end lost 1 base, and 10 bases lay between the germline ends. From germline, CDR1 is LNHDA and CDR2 SQIVND (reference sequence). The CDR3 sequence is CASSINGASYEQYF. DNA of the CDR3: TGTGCCAGTAGTATTAATGGAGCATCCTACGAGCAGTACTTC.

The chain joins TRBV6-6 to TRBJ2-7, with 9 bases aligning to TRBD2. The CDR3 consists of 13 residues. V shed 8 bases and J 9 bases; nucleotides not matched to a gene: 11. Germline assignment: CDR1 MNHNY and CDR2 SVGAGI (reference sequence). CDR3 sequence reads: CASVASGNPTQYF. CDR3 DNA: TGTGCCAGCGTGGCTAGCGGGAACCCCACGCAGTACTTC.

The rearrangement joins TRBV5-8 to TRBJ1-2; TRBD1 matches at 7 bases. Germline V lookup: CDR1 SGHTS, CDR2 YDEGEE. V trimming: 4 bases; J trimming: 2 bases; junction bases outside the gene matches: 8. The CDR3 has 15 amino acids. DNA of the CDR3: TGTGCCAGCAGCGGATACCAACAGGGGAACTATGGCTACACCTTC. This encodes CASSGYQQGNYGYTF.

The V call is TRBV24-1, the J call TRBJ1-5; 7 nucleotides align to TRBD1. CDR3 length: 16 amino acids. V was clipped by 3 bases and J by 2 bases; unmatched bases: 6. CDR1 and CDR2 (germline): KGHDR, SFDVKD. Written as DNA, the CDR3 is TGTGCCACCAGTGATAACGACAGGGTGCGCAATCAGCCCCAGCATTTT. This codes for CATSDNDRVRNQPQHF.

In this sample, this clone turned up once. The J gene is TRBJ1-2, the V gene TRBV7-9; D might be TRBD1 (5 bases). V was cut by 5 bases and J by 6 bases, with 10 bases left in between. Germline V CDR1 and CDR2: SEHNR, FQNEAQ (reference sequence). The CDR3 contains 12 residues. The chain's CDR3 is CASSADSHGYTF. The DNA for the CDR3 is TGTGCCAGCAGCGCCGACAGTCATGGCTACACCTTC.

CDR3 in DNA: TGTGCCAGCAGCCCCAATTTGAGGGGGGAGCTGTTTTTT. It translates to CASSPNLRGELFF. This chain uses TRBV14 with TRBJ2-2; D not resolved. V gave up 4 bases and J gave up 8 bases, with 11 bases separating them. The CDR3 sequence is 13 residues long. Per the germline V gene, CDR1 is SGHDN and CDR2 is FVKESK. The variable domain in full, completed from reference TRBV14 and TRBJ2-2, reads EAGVTQFPSHSVIEKGQTVTLRCDPISGHDNLYWYRRVMGKEIKFLLHFVKESKQDESGMPNNRFLAERTGGTYSTLKVQPAELEDSGVYFCASSPNLRGELFFGEGSRLTVL.

J is TRBJ2-1 and V is TRBV6-2 or TRBV6-3, with TRBD2 identical over 13 bases. This CDR3 has 14 amino acids. V lost 6 bases, J lost 8 bases, and 4 bases stayed unmatched. The V gene's germline CDR1 is MNHEY and CDR2 SVGEGT. The CDR3 here is CASSGLAGVDEQFF. In DNA form, the CDR3 reads TGTGCCAGCAGCGGACTAGCGGGAGTGGATGAGCAGTTCTTC.

This clone came up once. This chain links TRBV5-6 with TRBJ2-1; TRBD1 agrees at 9 bases. The CDR3 has 15 residues. V shed 5 bases, J shed 5 bases, and the junction held 8 bases outside the gene matches. Germline values: CDR1 SGHDT, CDR2 YYEEEE. The CDR3 nucleotides read TGTGCCAGCAGGTCCGACAGGGGGTGGGACAATGAGCAGTTCTTC. Amino acid sequence: CASRSDRGWDNEQFF.

The J gene is TRBJ1-2, the V gene TRBV27; no firm D call. There are 13 residues in the CDR3. V gave up 4 bases and J gave up 8 bases, with 14 bases separating them. In germline, CDR1 is MNHEY, CDR2 SMNVEV (reference sequence). Here the CDR3 reads CASSSRTTGGYTF. The CDR3 DNA reads TGTGCCAGCAGTTCACGGACTACGGGAGGCTACACCTTC.

The chain has TRBV11-1 and TRBJ1-1, with D hard to call. The V end lost 4 bases, the J end lost 3 bases, and 15 bases lay between the germline ends. Germline CDR1 and CDR2: SGHAT and FQDESV (reference sequence). CDR3 length: 15 amino acids. CDR3 protein: CASSSARRADTEAFF. The DNA of the CDR3 is TGTGCCAGCAGCTCCGCCCGGAGGGCCGACACTGAAGCTTTCTTT.

In the case of this clone: The identical CDR3 is also encoded by other nucleotide sequences in the sample. The chain uses TRBV4-3 and TRBJ1-2, with D possibly being TRBD1 (5 bases). V dropped 1 base and J dropped 6 bases, with 9 bases sitting between them. Germline V gives CDR1 LGHNA, CDR2 YSLEER. The CDR3 spans 13 residues. CDR3 region: CASSQVQGNGYTF. CDR3 nucleotides: TGCGCCAGCAGCCAAGTGCAGGGTAATGGCTACACCTTC.

The chain uses TRBV29-1 and TRBJ2-3, with a tentative D call TRBD2 (5 bases). This CDR3 has 17 residues. Germline CDR1 reads SQVTM; CDR2 reads ANQGSEA. Trimming pared 2 bases from V and 2 bases from J, leaving 20 bases between. CDR3 in DNA: TGCAGCGTTGAAAGTCCGGCTAGCCCTACCTTCACAGATACGCAGTATTTT. Its translation: CSVESPASPTFTDTQYF.

DNA for the CDR3: TGTGCCAGCAGCTTATCGGGGATTAATGAGCAGTTCTTC. This codes for CASSLSGINEQFF. J is TRBJ2-1 and V is TRBV11-1; D perhaps matches TRBD2 (5 bases). The CDR3 has 13 amino acids. Per the germline V gene, CDR1 is SGHAT and CDR2 is FQDESV (reference sequence). V shed 2 bases and J shed 7 bases, with 9 bases lying between them. Full variable domain (outside the CDR3, taken from reference TRBV11-1 and TRBJ2-1): EAEVAQSPRYKITEKSQAVAFWCDPISGHATLYWYRQILGQGPELLVQFQDESVVDDSQLPKDRFSAERLKGVDSTLKIQPAELGDSAMYLCASSLSGINEQFFGPGTRLTVL.